The next 22 T cell receptor beta chains were all read from a single sample in a study of blood T cell repertoires in COVID-19 (dated by TCRdb to 2019 to 2021). Library preparation employed the immunoSEQ multiplex PCR assay. This immuneACCESS table, as held by TCRdb, lists in-frame sequences with V and J called but not all clones. Of the missing ones, under half trace to an unresolved V gene in checked studies; the others have no known cause. The sample table contains 400,000 to 450,000 clones; only one count was recorded for approximately 90% of them. 0.65% to 1% of the sample is taken by the ten largest. Material for sequencing was peripheral blood. Receptors were obtained from a man between 18 and 35 years old with COVID-19, enrolled during active disease.

The table lists this clone with a count of one. The chain carries TRBV24-1 and TRBJ2-7, with TRBD1 identical over 9 bases. Germline assignment: CDR1 KGHDR and CDR2 SFDVKD. The J segment lost 5 bases and the V segment lost 3 bases, leaving 10 bases of the junction unmatched. This CDR3 region has 16 residues. In DNA form, the CDR3 reads TGTGCCACCAGTGATCACGTCGGGACAGGGCATAACGAGCAGTACTTC. This sequence encodes CATSDHVGTGHNEQYF.

Note on this clone: Other nucleotide sequences in the sample specify the same CDR3. The chain is built from TRBV6-5 and TRBJ2-7; TRBD1 matches at 9 bases. J lost 4 bases, V lost 6 bases, and 7 bases had no gene match. The CDR3 is 14 amino acids. Germline CDR1 MNHEY, CDR2 SVGAGI. CDR3 loop: CASRRGTGSYEQYF. DNA for the CDR3: TGTGCCAGCAGGAGGGGGACAGGGAGTTACGAGCAGTACTTC.

This rearrangement joins TRBV6-5 to TRBJ1-1, with a tentative D call TRBD1 (6 bases). In germline, CDR1 is MNHEY, CDR2 SVGAGI. CDR3 length equals 13 residues. Trimming pared 6 bases from V and 0 bases from J, leaving 8 bases between. In nucleotides, the CDR3 is TGTGCCAGCAGCAACAGGGTGAACACTGAAGCTTTCTTT. Translated: CASSNRVNTEAFF.

The rearrangement uses TRBV7-2 and TRBJ1-1; D gene ambiguous. In germline, CDR1 is SGHTA, CDR2 FQGNSA. CDR3 length: 14 amino acids. V lost 3 bases and J 0 bases, leaving 8 bases between the germline ends. This CDR3 is CASSFAELNTEAFF. The CDR3 nucleotides read TGTGCCAGCAGCTTTGCGGAGTTGAACACTGAAGCTTTCTTT. Using reference TRBV7-2 and TRBJ1-1 for the parts outside the CDR3, the full variable domain is GAGVSQSPSNKVTEKGKDVELRCDPISGHTALYWYRQSLGQGLEFLIYFQGNSAPDKSGLPSDRFSAERTGGSVSTLTIQRTQQEDSAVYLCASSFAELNTEAFFGQGTRLTVV.

The chain combines TRBV7-8 with TRBJ2-3; 9 positions agree with TRBD2. Germline V gives CDR1 SGHVS, CDR2 FQNEAQ. The CDR3 has 15 amino acids. After removal of 1 base from V and 9 bases from J, the junction contained 8 bases not matched to a gene. CDR3 amino acids: CASSLEASGISTQYF. In nucleotides, the CDR3 is TGTGCCAGCAGCTTAGAAGCTAGCGGGATTTCAACGCAGTATTTT.

The chain recombines TRBV7-9 with TRBJ1-4, with TRBD1 identical over 8 bases. In germline, CDR1 is SEHNR, CDR2 FQNEAQ (reference sequence). V gave up 5 bases and J gave up 8 bases; unmatched junction bases: 10. The CDR3 runs 15 residues. CDR3 amino acids: CASSPPQGAGEKLFF. For the CDR3, the DNA is TGTGCCAGCAGCCCACCCCAGGGGGCCGGGGAAAAACTGTTTTTT.

This chain links TRBV4-1 with TRBJ1-1, with D uncertain. Germline CDR1 MGHRA, CDR2 YSYEKL. The V end lost 0 bases, the J end lost 2 bases, and 7 bases lay between the germline ends. The CDR3 length is 14 residues. The CDR3 region is CASSQDLGNTEAFF. The CDR3 nucleotides read TGCGCCAGCAGCCAAGATCTAGGAAACACTGAAGCTTTCTTT.

The count of this clone is one. The chain uses TRBV25-1 and TRBJ2-1, with 13 bases fitting TRBD2. CDR3 length: 15 residues. The J segment lost 8 bases and the V segment lost 10 bases, leaving 11 bases of the junction unmatched. Germline V gives CDR1 MGHDK, CDR2 SYGVNS. The CDR3, as DNA: TGTGCCACCTCATTCACTAGCGGGAGGGCGGATGAGCAGTTCTTC. The encoded protein is CATSFTSGRADEQFF.

This chain links TRBV7-9 with TRBJ2-5; D is uncertain. The V and J ends lost 5 bases and 1 base respectively, with 11 bases between them. The CDR3 runs 14 residues. Per germline, CDR1 SEHNR and CDR2 FQNEAQ (reference sequence). Here the CDR3 DNA reads TGTGCCAGCAGCCAAGACTCGACCCAAGAGACCCAGTACTTC. It codes for CASSQDSTQETQYF.

This clone was seen more than once but under ten times. The gene calls are TRBV11-3 and TRBJ2-3, with 11 bases matching TRBD2. CDR3 length equals 18 residues. The germline V gene encodes CDR1 SGHNT and CDR2 YENEEA. The V gene end was trimmed by 1 base and the J gene end by 1 base; junction bases not matched to a gene: 7. For the CDR3, the DNA is TGTGCCAGCAGCTTAGGTAGCGGGAGGGCGAGTGGCACAGATACGCAGTATTTT. It is translated as CASSLGSGRASGTDTQYF.

This sequence joins TRBV9 and TRBJ2-1; no clear D gene. CDR1 SGDLS and CDR2 YYNGEE come from the germline V gene. There are 13 residues in the CDR3. V shed 2 bases and J shed 5 bases, with 8 bases lying between them. CDR3 nucleotide sequence: TGTGCCAGCAGCGTCTCTAGAGACAATGAGCAGTTCTTC. Amino acids: CASSVSRDNEQFF.

This chain uses TRBV5-4 with TRBJ2-3; 7 nucleotides agree with TRBD2. Trimming cost V 1 base and J 3 bases; bases outside gene matches: 5. Germline V gene data show CDR1 as SGHNT and CDR2 as YYREEE (reference sequence). This CDR3 has 15 amino acids. The CDR3 DNA sequence: TGTGCCAGCAGCTTGCGCGGGAGAAGTACAGATACGCAGTATTTT. It translates to CASSLRGRSTDTQYF.

The chain combines TRBV19 with TRBJ1-5; 7 nucleotides match TRBD1. The V gene's germline CDR1 is LNHDA and CDR2 SQIVND (reference sequence). J gave up 1 base and V 7 bases, and 7 bases lay outside the gene matches. This CDR3 is 15 amino acids long. The CDR3 DNA sequence: TGTGCCAGTAAGACCGACAGGGTGAGCAATCAGCCCCAGCATTTT. Translation: CASKTDRVSNQPQHF.

This chain connects TRBV9 to TRBJ2-6; D remains unclear. The V end was cut by 7 bases, the J end by 0 bases, with 11 bases between. The V gene's germline CDR1 is SGDLS and CDR2 YYNGEE. The CDR3 totals 15 residues. CDR3 amino acids: CASGRLDSGANVLTF. DNA of the CDR3: TGTGCCAGCGGAAGACTGGACTCTGGGGCCAACGTCCTGACTTTC. The full variable domain, rest sourced from reference TRBV9 and TRBJ2-6, is DSGVTQTPKHLITATGQRVTLRCSPRSGDLSVYWYQQSLDQGLQFLIQYYNGEERAKGNILERFSAQQFPDLHSELNLSSLELGDSALYFCASGRLDSGANVLTFGAGSRLTVL.

The chain joins TRBV27 to TRBJ2-7; 7 positions match TRBD1. The CDR3 totals 12 residues. From germline, CDR1 is MNHEY and CDR2 SMNVEV (reference sequence). With 5 bases clipped from V and 3 bases from J, the junction kept 1 base outside the gene matches. The DNA for the CDR3 is TGTGCCAGCAGTCGGACAGGCTACGAGCAGTACTTC. Amino acid sequence: CASSRTGYEQYF.

The V gene is TRBV15, the J gene TRBJ1-2; D gene unclear. The CDR3 is 15 amino acids. CDR1 is LNHNV, CDR2 YYDKDF, per germline (reference sequence). Deletions cut 8 bases from V and 4 bases from J, with 20 bases between. The CDR3 loop reads CATWGAREVFYGYTF. The CDR3 DNA reads as TGTGCCACCTGGGGAGCGAGAGAGGTTTTCTATGGCTACACCTTC.

This clone was found a few times. V usage is TRBV2 and J usage is TRBJ2-5, with 7 nucleotides matching TRBD2. Trimming took 6 bases from V and 2 from J; bases not matched to a gene: 3. CDR1 SNHLY and CDR2 FYNNEI come from the germline V gene. The CDR3 runs to 13 residues. The CDR3: CASRSGGQETQYF. The CDR3 nucleotides are TGTGCCAGCAGGTCGGGGGGACAAGAGACCCAGTACTTC.

V gene TRBV18 combines with J gene TRBJ2-7, with D maybe TRBD2 (6 bases). Per the germline V gene, CDR1 is KGHSH and CDR2 is LQKENI. V was cut by 3 bases and J by 2 bases, with 11 bases left in between. The CDR3 is made up of 14 amino acids. As DNA, the CDR3 is TGTGCCAGCTCACCCGCGGGATGGGCCTACGAGCAGTACTTC. As protein: CASSPAGWAYEQYF. Full variable domain (remainder filled in from reference TRBV18 and TRBJ2-7): NAGVMQNPRHLVRRRGQEARLRCSPMKGHSHVYWYRQLPEEGLKFMVYLQKENIIDESGMPKERFSAEFPKEGPSILRIQQVVRGDSAAYFCASSPAGWAYEQYFGPGTRLTVT.

The chain employs TRBV5-6 and TRBJ2-7; D remains unclear. Trimming took 3 bases from V and 2 from J, leaving 3 bases between them. The CDR3 length is 11 residues. CDR1 is SGHDT, CDR2 YYEEEE, per germline. CDR3 sequence: CASSSTYEQYF. DNA for the CDR3: TGTGCCAGCAGCTCCACCTACGAGCAGTACTTC.

The CDR3 reads CASTGTSAKSSYNEQFF. The CDR3 DNA is TGCGCCAGCACTGGGACTAGCGCCAAGAGCTCCTACAATGAGCAGTTCTTC. V is TRBV10-2 and J is TRBJ2-1, with TRBD2 identical over 10 bases. The CDR3 has 17 residues. V was pared by 7 bases and J by 0 bases, with 9 bases of the junction left unmatched. CDR1 and CDR2 (germline): WSHSY, SAAADI.

J is TRBJ1-2 and V is TRBV5-1; the match to TRBD1 covers 8 bases. This CDR3 comprises 15 residues. Trimming at V came to 4 bases and at J to 2 bases, leaving 7 bases not matched to a gene. Per germline, CDR1 SGHRS and CDR2 YFSETQ. The CDR3, as DNA: TGCGCCAGCAGCAGTGGACAGGGAGGCAACTATGGCTACACCTTC. Amino acid sequence: CASSSGQGGNYGYTF.

This clone was observed a single time. This rearrangement joins TRBV4-2 to TRBJ2-1, with 7 bases fitting TRBD2. The CDR3 loop spans 17 amino acids. Germline V lookup: CDR1 LGHNA, CDR2 YNFKEQ. Trimming took 1 base from V and 0 from J; bases not matched to a gene: 6. CDR3 in DNA: TGTGCCAGCAGCCAAGGACGGGGGGAAAACTCCTACAATGAGCAGTTCTTC. Encoded protein: CASSQGRGENSYNEQFF.